The 10 T cell receptor beta chains below all came from one sample that was sequenced in a study of shared clonotypes between healthy human individuals. Produced via immunoSEQ multiplex PCR; TCRdb's table is partial and in-frame only. This table holds some 2,000,000 clones, just under 95% found once. Selected positively for CCR7 and CD45RO-negative, naive CD8 cells excluded terminally differentiated effector memory CD45RA+ cells. The specimen was naive CD8+ T cells sorted from blood. The receptor source for this set is a man younger than 35 in good health.

The chain carries TRBV7-8 and TRBJ2-1; 14 bases fit TRBD2. Trimming cost V 5 bases and J 0 bases; bases outside gene matches: 6. CDR3 length: 18 residues. Looked up from germline, CDR1 is SGHVS and CDR2 is FQNEAQ. The CDR3 here is CASSPGLAGASSYNEQFF. CDR3 in DNA: TGTGCCAGCAGCCCGGGACTAGCGGGAGCCAGCTCCTACAATGAGCAGTTCTTC.

This chain connects TRBV30 to TRBJ2-7; either TRBD1 or TRBD2 may fit D (6 bases each). From germline, CDR1 is GTSNPN and CDR2 SVGIG (reference sequence). The CDR3 is made up of 14 amino acids. Between the trimmed V and J ends, which lost 0 bases and 4 bases, there was a span of 13 bases. The CDR3 DNA reads as TGTGCCTGGAGTGTATTCGGGGGCCCGTACGAGCAGTACTTC. As protein: CAWSVFGGPYEQYF. The full variable domain, with the rest looked up from reference TRBV30 and TRBJ2-7, is SQTIHQWPATLVQPVGSPLSLECTVEGTSNPNLYWYRQAAGRGLQLLFYSVGIGQISSEVPQNLSASRPQDRQFILSSKKLLLSDSGFYLCAWSVFGGPYEQYFGPGTRLTVT.

This chain uses TRBV7-6 with TRBJ2-1; TRBD2 matches at 10 bases. There are 17 residues in the CDR3. After removal of 3 bases from V and 8 bases from J, the junction contained 13 bases not matched to a gene. CDR1 is SGHVS, CDR2 FNYEAQ, per germline. The CDR3 nucleotides read TGTGCCAGCAGCTTGGATCCTCCGGGACTAGCGTATTATGAGCAGTTCTTC. This codes for CASSLDPPGLAYYEQFF.

As for this clone: Other DNA sequences from this sample encode an identical CDR3 as well. The chain combines TRBV7-9 with TRBJ2-7, with D possibly being TRBD1 (5 bases). CDR3 length equals 13 residues. V was clipped by 5 bases and J by 1 base, with 9 bases between them. Germline V gene lookup returns CDR1 SEHNR and CDR2 FQNEAQ (reference sequence). The chain's CDR3 is CASSPTESYEQYF. The CDR3 bases are TGTGCCAGCAGCCCGACAGAATCCTACGAGCAGTACTTC.

The count of this clone is one. The CDR3 coding sequence is TGCGCCAGCAGCCAAGAGCCGGTCACAGATACGCAGTATTTT. Its protein product is CASSQEPVTDTQYF. The chain combines TRBV4-1 with TRBJ2-3; D uncertain. V lost 0 bases to trimming and J lost 2 bases, with 6 bases between them. Looked up from germline, CDR1 is MGHRA and CDR2 is YSYEKL. This CDR3 spans 14 amino acids.

This clone came up once. Other DNA sequences from this sample encode an identical CDR3 as well. V and J are TRBV7-9 and TRBJ2-7, with D unclear. The ends were cut back, 5 bases at V and 2 bases at J, with 7 bases in the middle. The CDR3 contains 12 residues. Germline CDR1 is SEHNR and CDR2 is FQNEAQ (reference sequence). The CDR3 coding sequence is TGTGCCAGCAGCCTCTCAACCTACGAGCAGTACTTC. It is translated as CASSLSTYEQYF. The whole variable domain, filled in from reference TRBV7-9 and TRBJ2-7, reads DTGVSQNPRHKITKRGQNVTFRCDPISEHNRLYWYRQTLGQGPEFLTYFQNEAQLEKSRLLSDRFSAERPKGSFSTLEIQRTEQGDSAMYLCASSLSTYEQYFGPGTRLTVT.

Points on this clone: This CDR3 is also generated by other DNA sequences in the sample. The CDR3 bases are TGTGCCATCAGTGAGTTGGGAGGTGAGACCCAGTACTTC. Protein sequence: CAISELGGETQYF. The V gene is TRBV10-3, the J gene TRBJ2-5; maybe TRBD2 (6 bases). Per the germline V gene, CDR1 is ENHRY and CDR2 is SYGVKD. Trimming removed 1 base at V and 5 bases at J, with 8 bases between. CDR3 size: 13 residues.

In its sample, this clone was seen once. J is TRBJ2-3 and V is TRBV18; D assignment may be TRBD1 or TRBD2 (5 bases each). This CDR3 spans 17 amino acids. V was pared by 3 bases and J by 3 bases, with 19 bases between. CDR1 KGHSH and CDR2 LQKENI come from the germline V gene. The CDR3 bases are TGTGCCAGCTCACCCGAAGAGGGCAGGGATTTGACAGATACGCAGTATTTT. Translation: CASSPEEGRDLTDTQYF.

The genes are TRBV7-3 and TRBJ2-2; a possible D gene is TRBD2 (5 bases). Per germline, CDR1 SGHTA and CDR2 FQGTGA. This CDR3 has 12 amino acids. Trimming pared 7 bases from V and 5 bases from J, leaving 8 bases between. CDR3 in amino acids: CASNGDTGELFF. The CDR3, as DNA: TGTGCCAGCAACGGGGATACCGGGGAGCTGTTTTTT.

The chain couples TRBV6-6 to TRBJ1-5; no clear D. Trimming pared 7 bases from V and 2 bases from J, leaving 12 bases between. The germline CDR1 and CDR2 sequences are MNHNY and SVGAGI (reference sequence). This CDR3 comprises 14 residues. The CDR3 nucleotides read TGTGCCAGCAAACCGGGGTCTGGCAATCAGCCCCAGCATTTT. Amino acid sequence: CASKPGSGNQPQHF.